The clone carrying this T cell receptor beta chain was detected only a few times. Its antigen is unidentified. A single record per CDR3 protein comes from TCRdb applying MiXCR to the 5' RACE reads. Of 700,000 to 1,000,000 distinct CDR3 sequences in the sample, approximately 12% were seen once. These data are taken from a study of CD8 T cells in ankylosing spondylitis. General study findings and limits: Ankylosing spondylitis blood seemed to carry a telltale TCR beta motif made of several highly homologous variants. Significantly higher representation of disease-linked clones was reported for matched ankylosing spondylitis synovial fluid.

This CDR3 contains 15 residues. Trimming removed 4 bases from V and 6 bases from J; junction bases left unmatched: 7. Germline values: CDR1 SGHTA, CDR2 FQGNSA. The chain combines TRBV7-2 with TRBJ1-5; 9 bases are a match to TRBD1. The origin of this receptor is a male donor with ankylosing spondylitis. Material: blood, either unsorted or a sorted T cell fraction (not recorded which). This CDR3 is CASSSGTGLFQPQHF. CDR3 DNA sequence: TGTGCCAGCAGCTCCGGGACAGGGCTTTTTCAGCCCCAGCATTTT.